Presented here are 30 T cell receptor beta chains from one specimen sequenced in a study of shared clonotypes between healthy human individuals. The table came from immunoSEQ multiplex PCR; TCRdb's copy has only in-frame clones and leaves some out. This sample has fewer than 1.4 million clones, with 70% to 80% found just once. Sequencing was carried out using memory CD4+ T cells from PBMCs. Subset here: CD45RA-negative fraction. These TCRs come from a young man in good health. Some clones in this sample may be carry-over from other donors' samples.

Turning to this clone: A junction end diverges from the germline sequence, so it may reflect a read error. The CDR3, as DNA: TGTGCCTGGAGGTTTTCGGGAGGGCCTATCTTC. It encodes CAWRFSGGPIF. This rearrangement joins TRBV30 to TRBJ2-1; 8 nucleotides line up with TRBD2. This CDR3 contains 11 residues. The germline CDR1 and CDR2 sequences are GTSNPN and SVGIG (reference sequence).

J is TRBJ2-7 and V is TRBV9; the match to TRBD2 covers 9 bases. Losses at the gene ends were 4 bases for V and 3 bases for J; bases not matched to a gene: 8. Germline CDR1 reads SGDLS; CDR2 reads YYNGEE. The length of the CDR3 is 15 residues. The CDR3 spells CASSLGTSLNYEQYF. In DNA form, the CDR3 reads TGTGCCAGCAGCCTCGGGACTAGCCTAAACTACGAGCAGTACTTC.

The rearrangement joins TRBV7-2 to TRBJ2-3; D remains ambiguous. This CDR3 spans 13 amino acids. The germline V gene has CDR1 SGHTA and CDR2 FQGNSA. The V end lost 6 bases, the J end lost 7 bases, and 14 bases lay between the germline ends. The CDR3 spells CASSTLPVNTQYF. The CDR3 nucleotides read TGTGCCAGCAGTACCCTCCCGGTCAATACGCAGTATTTT.

The chain employs TRBV5-1 and TRBJ1-2; TRBD1 might be the D (5 bases). Germline loops: CDR1 SGHRS, CDR2 YFSETQ. Deletions cut 3 bases from V and 6 bases from J, with 15 bases between. This CDR3 has 14 residues. The DNA of the CDR3 is TGCGCCAGCAGCTCCTCCTCATGGGGCGATGGCTACACCTTC. This gives the protein CASSSSSWGDGYTF.

V and J are TRBV18 and TRBJ2-7; 7 bases are shared with TRBD1. CDR1 is KGHSH, CDR2 LQKENI, per germline. Trimming at V came to 2 bases and at J to 6 bases, leaving 4 bases not matched to a gene. The CDR3 extends over 13 amino acids. CDR3 DNA sequence: TGTGCCAGCTCACCATCAGGGGGTCCCGAGCAGTACTTC. This sequence encodes CASSPSGGPEQYF.

The chain combines TRBV29-1 with TRBJ2-7; D perhaps matches TRBD1 (5 bases). Germline-derived CDR1 and CDR2 are SQVTM and ANQGSEA. Trimming shortened V by 4 bases and J by 9 bases, and 16 bases separated the two germline ends. The CDR3 extends over 12 amino acids. The CDR3 DNA reads as TGCAGCGTTGTATGGCAGGGCGTCGGGCAGTACTTC. It yields the protein CSVVWQGVGQYF.

V gene TRBV21-1 combines with J gene TRBJ2-2. TRBV21-1 is flagged as a pseudogene. The CDR3 has 16 residues. This CDR3 is CASSPGGPKPPGELFF. Written as DNA, the CDR3 is TGTGCCAGCAGCCCCGGGGGCCCGAAACCCCCCGGGGAGCTGTTTTTT.

This clone was seen only a few times. V usage is TRBV28 and J usage is TRBJ1-3; D remains unclear. The CDR3 loop spans 16 amino acids. Germline assignment: CDR1 MDHEN and CDR2 SYDVKM. V lost 6 bases to trimming and J lost 4 bases, with 19 bases between them. This CDR3 is CASSYSPRQGGNTIYF. The CDR3 bases are TGTGCCAGCAGCTATAGTCCACGGCAAGGCGGAAACACCATATATTTT.

The chain combines TRBV6-5 with TRBJ2-7, with D perhaps TRBD1 or TRBD2 (5 bases each). Between the trimmed V and J ends, which lost 0 bases and 4 bases, there was a span of 10 bases. From germline, CDR1 is MNHEY and CDR2 SVGAGI. The CDR3 has 14 residues. The CDR3 here is CASSYSGWGYEQYF. The CDR3 coding sequence is TGTGCCAGCAGTTACTCAGGCTGGGGGTACGAGCAGTACTTC.

The table lists this clone with a few counts. The genes are TRBV6-1 and TRBJ2-7; D possibly corresponds to TRBD1 (5 bases). Germline loops: CDR1 MNHNS, CDR2 SASEGT. V was shortened by 9 bases and J by 2 bases, with 20 bases between the two germline ends. The CDR3 totals 15 residues. In DNA, the CDR3 is TGTGCCAGTGGGCTTCTAGGGGTGATCCCCTACGAGCAGTACTTC. It yields the protein CASGLLGVIPYEQYF.

The chain carries TRBV6-6 and TRBJ1-4, with D uncertain. This CDR3 spans 11 amino acids. In germline, CDR1 is MNHNY, CDR2 SVGAGI (reference sequence). The germline V and J ends were trimmed by 6 bases and 7 bases, with 6 bases remaining between them. CDR3 sequence reads: CASSRREKLFF. As DNA, the CDR3 is TGTGCCAGCAGCCGGCGTGAAAAACTGTTTTTT.

This clone occurred a few times. The V call is TRBV11-2, the J call TRBJ2-5, with D tentatively TRBD1 or TRBD2 (5 bases each). The CDR3 has 13 amino acids. CDR1 is SGHAT and CDR2 is FQNNGV in the germline V gene. Deletions cut 5 bases from V and 4 bases from J, with 11 bases between. The CDR3 sequence is CASSPGPGETQYF. CDR3 sequence (DNA): TGTGCCAGCAGCCCGGGACCCGGAGAGACCCAGTACTTC.

The genes are TRBV29-1 and TRBJ2-1; 9 bases align to TRBD2. The CDR3 loop spans 13 amino acids. Germline V gene lookup returns CDR1 SQVTM and CDR2 ANQGSEA. The V and J ends lost 4 bases and 9 bases, in that order; junction bases with no gene match: 7. Here the CDR3 DNA reads TGCAGCGTTGGGGGTAGCGGGAGTGGTGAGCAGTTCTTC. It translates to CSVGGSGSGEQFF.

Only one count was recorded for this clone. The chain uses TRBV7-3 and TRBJ2-7, with 11 bases that match TRBD2. The CDR3 is 15 residues long. With V trimmed by 5 bases and J by 1 base, 4 bases remained unmatched. From germline, CDR1 is SGHTA and CDR2 FQGTGA. The DNA of the CDR3 is TGTGCCAGCAGCGTGGGGACTAGCGGATCCTACGAGCAGTACTTC. Residues: CASSVGTSGSYEQYF.

The genes are TRBV27 and TRBJ2-1; TRBD2 aligns across 8 bases. The CDR3 is 18 residues long. CDR1 and CDR2 from the germline V gene are MNHEY and SMNVEV (reference sequence). V trimming: 0 bases; J trimming: 2 bases; junction bases outside the gene matches: 9. In nucleotides, the CDR3 is TGTGCCAGCAGTTTATCGGGCGGCGCGGGAGGCGCCTACAATGAGCAGTTCTTC. Translation: CASSLSGGAGGAYNEQFF.

The J gene is TRBJ1-1, the V gene TRBV2; D remains unclear. CDR1 SNHLY and CDR2 FYNNEI come from the germline V gene. The ends were cut back, 8 bases at V and 3 bases at J, with 10 bases in the middle. This CDR3 comprises 12 residues. The CDR3 DNA reads as TGTGCCAGCCGGGGTCAAGACACTGAAGCTTTCTTT. It encodes CASRGQDTEAFF. Filled out from reference TRBV2 and TRBJ1-1, the complete variable domain reads EPEVTQTPSHQVTQMGQEVILRCVPISNHLYFYWYRQILGQKVEFLVSFYNNEISEKSEIFDDQFSVERPDGSNFTLKIRSTKLEDSAMYFCASRGQDTEAFFGQGTRLTVV.

V gene TRBV7-9 combines with J gene TRBJ2-1; 10 positions match TRBD1. Trimming at V came to 5 bases and at J to 8 bases, leaving 6 bases not matched to a gene. The CDR3 runs to 14 residues. The V gene's germline CDR1 is SEHNR and CDR2 FQNEAQ (reference sequence). CDR3 residues: CASSLRDRGDEQFF. DNA of the CDR3: TGTGCCAGCAGCCTTCGGGACAGGGGCGATGAGCAGTTCTTC.

This clone was detected once. J is TRBJ2-3 and V is TRBV7-9; 8 nucleotides align to TRBD1. Per germline, CDR1 SEHNR and CDR2 FQNEAQ (reference sequence). J was trimmed by 4 bases and V by 0 bases; bases with no gene match: 0. The CDR3 spans 14 residues. This CDR3 reads CASSLARGPDTQYF. CDR3 sequence (DNA): TGTGCCAGCAGCTTAGCCAGGGGGCCAGATACGCAGTATTTT.

The genes are TRBV20-1 and TRBJ2-7; D may match TRBD1 or TRBD2 (5 bases each). CDR1 is DFQATT, CDR2 SNEGSKA, per germline (reference sequence). V was pared by 6 bases and J by 6 bases, with 12 bases between. CDR3 length: 11 residues. CDR3 nucleotides: TGCAGTGCCCCGGGGCGACCCGAGCAGTACTTC. This translates into CSAPGRPEQYF.

This chain connects TRBV14 to TRBJ1-1; maybe TRBD1 (6 bases). The CDR3 runs to 16 residues. Germline CDR1 is SGHDN and CDR2 is FVKESK. Between the trimmed V and J ends, which lost 4 bases and 4 bases, there was a span of 19 bases. The CDR3 DNA is TGTGCCAGCAGCCGAGGTCCCAGGGGTATGGGCACTGAAGCTTTCTTT. As protein: CASSRGPRGMGTEAFF.

The chain employs TRBV7-9 and TRBJ2-3, with D possibly matching TRBD2 (5 bases). Germline V gene data show CDR1 as SEHNR and CDR2 as FQNEAQ (reference sequence). V shed 1 base and J shed 6 bases, with 11 bases lying between them. The CDR3 runs 14 residues. The CDR3 here is CASSLDWTGDTQYF. CDR3 nucleotides: TGTGCCAGCAGCTTAGACTGGACTGGGGATACGCAGTATTTT. Using reference TRBV7-9 and TRBJ2-3 for the parts outside the CDR3, the full variable domain is DTGVSQNPRHKITKRGQNVTFRCDPISEHNRLYWYRQTLGQGPEFLTYFQNEAQLEKSRLLSDRFSAERPKGSFSTLEIQRTEQGDSAMYLCASSLDWTGDTQYFGPGTRLTVL.

V is TRBV27 and J is TRBJ2-1; 11 bases match TRBD2. The ends lost 7 bases at V and 8 bases at J; junction bases unmatched: 19. The CDR3 runs 18 residues. The V gene's germline CDR1 is MNHEY and CDR2 SMNVEV (reference sequence). The CDR3 DNA is TGTGCCAGCAATACTTTCGCAGGGGCTAGCGGGAGGAGGTATGAGCAGTTCTTC. Its translation is CASNTFAGASGRRYEQFF.

The chain is built from TRBV30 and TRBJ1-2, with D unclear. Germline V gene sequence: CDR1 GTSNPN, CDR2 SVGIG (reference sequence). V was trimmed by 2 bases and J by 0 bases, leaving 7 bases between them. The CDR3 is 13 amino acids. This chain's CDR3 is CAWSRQPNYGYTF. DNA for the CDR3: TGTGCCTGGAGTCGGCAACCTAACTATGGCTACACCTTC.

This clone appeared once. V is TRBV7-8 and J is TRBJ1-5, with 7 bases matching TRBD1. V trimming: 4 bases; J trimming: 4 bases; junction bases outside the gene matches: 7. There are 15 residues in the CDR3. Germline CDR1 reads SGHVS; CDR2 reads FQNEAQ. The CDR3 protein is CASSYGTVLNQPQHF. The DNA for the CDR3 is TGTGCCAGCAGCTACGGGACAGTCCTAAATCAGCCCCAGCATTTT.

The V call is TRBV5-1, the J call TRBJ1-2; D uncertain. This CDR3 region has 13 residues. The V gene lost 0 bases and the J gene lost 7 bases, with 10 bases spanning the gap. Germline V gene lookup returns CDR1 SGHRS and CDR2 YFSETQ. The CDR3 is CASSLEGRGGYTF. CDR3 DNA sequence: TGCGCCAGCAGCTTGGAAGGGCGAGGTGGCTACACCTTC.

This clone appeared a few times. The chain has TRBV2 and TRBJ1-1; D not certain. V was pared by 8 bases and J by 0 bases, with 10 bases between. Germline lookup yields CDR1 SNHLY and CDR2 FYNNEI. The CDR3 is 13 amino acids. Written as DNA, the CDR3 is TGTGCCAGCTCGGCGTATTTGAACACTGAAGCTTTCTTT. Translating it yields CASSAYLNTEAFF.

Points on this clone: A much bigger clone sits one base away, suggesting this may be a read error. The same CDR3 can be traced to other DNA sequences in this sample. J is TRBJ1-5 and V is TRBV25-1; no clear D. The CDR3 loop spans 15 amino acids. Germline CDR1 reads MGHDK; CDR2 reads SYGVNS. The CDR3: CASSPSVGSNQPQHF. In DNA, the CDR3 is TGCGCCAGCAGCCCATCCGTGGGGAGCAATCAGCCCCAGCATTTT.

This clone was observed a few times. The genes are TRBV6-6 and TRBJ2-7; a weak D match, TRBD1 (5 bases). CDR1 is MNHNY and CDR2 is SVGAGI in the germline V gene (reference sequence). The CDR3 contains 14 residues. The ends were cut back, 5 bases at V and 0 bases at J, with 11 bases in the middle. The DNA of the CDR3 is TGTGCCAGCAGTAAGGACAAGAACTCCTACGAGCAGTACTTC. It is translated as CASSKDKNSYEQYF.

This chain joins TRBV4-1 and TRBJ2-4, with D perhaps TRBD1 or TRBD2 (5 bases each). CDR1 and CDR2 from the germline V gene are MGHRA and YSYEKL. V lost 4 bases to trimming and J lost 9 bases, with 13 bases between them. CDR3 length equals 13 residues. CDR3 coding DNA: TGCGCCAGCAGCCGGGGACCGGGATTCATTCAGTACTTC. The encoded protein is CASSRGPGFIQYF.

The chain uses TRBV21-1 and TRBJ1-2. TRBV21-1 is described as a pseudogene. This CDR3 contains 15 residues. The CDR3 sequence: CASSKTTRVGYGYTF. The CDR3, as DNA: TGTGCCAGCAGCAAGACGACACGGGTCGGGTACGGCTACACCTTC.